The following is a T cell receptor beta chain sequence with its context. The V and J ends lost 2 bases and 4 bases, in that order; junction bases with no gene match: 3. Per germline, CDR1 SGDLS and CDR2 YYNGEE. CDR3 length equals 14 residues. Sequenced by immunoSEQ multiplex PCR; TCRdb stores in-frame clones only, minus some. The table lists 200,000 to 250,000 clones, around 81% of them singletons. This sample was included in a study of blood T cell repertoires in COVID-19. Study-level information: The United States, Italy and Spain were the sources of the acute and convalescent COVID-19 samples.

The source is a man under 40 who had recovered from COVID-19. The rearrangement joins TRBV9 to TRBJ1-1; the match to TRBD1 covers 9 bases. The sample taken for sequencing was peripheral blood. The CDR3 nucleotides are TGTGCCAGCAGCGTGACAGGGGGGAGCACTGAAGCTTTCTTT. Translating it yields CASSVTGGSTEAFF.